The 28 T cell receptor beta chains presented below share a single source sample, sequenced in a study of identical twins. Each CDR3 protein is one row after TCRdb ran MiXCR on the 5' RACE reads. The sample carries approximately 240,000 distinct CDR3 sequences, roughly an eighth recorded once. The material sequenced was memory (CD45RO+) T cells sorted from blood. These TCRs come from a young woman in good health.

This clonotype was detected a few times. The CDR3 coding sequence is TGTGCCAGCAGCTTAGTAGGGCCCTACTACGAGCAGTACTTC. Protein product: CASSLVGPYYEQYF. This chain joins TRBV11-3 and TRBJ2-7, with no clear D. The CDR3 totals 14 residues. The V gene's germline CDR1 is SGHNT and CDR2 YENEEA. Trimming shortened V by 1 base and J by 3 bases, and 10 bases separated the two germline ends.

There are a few counts of this clonotype. The genes are TRBV5-5 and TRBJ1-1; 9 positions match TRBD1. Germline V CDR1 and CDR2: SGHKS, YYEKEE (reference sequence). J lost 6 bases, V lost 0 bases, and 12 bases had no gene match. The CDR3 is 17 amino acids. Written as DNA, the CDR3 is TGTGCCAGCAGCTTGGGGGGATACAGGGGGCGCGGCCCTGAAGCTTTCTTT. Encoded protein: CASSLGGYRGRGPEAFF. Full variable domain (outside the CDR3, taken from reference TRBV5-5 and TRBJ1-1): DAGVTQSPTHLIKTRGQQVTLRCSPISGHKSVSWYQQVLGQGPQFIFQYYEKEERGRGNFPDRFSARQFPNYSSELNVNALLLGDSALYLCASSLGGYRGRGPEAFFGQGTRLTVV.

This clonotype occurred a few times. The chain couples TRBV20-1 to TRBJ2-1; 13 bases match TRBD2. CDR1 and CDR2 from the germline V gene are DFQATT and SNEGSKA (reference sequence). The CDR3 consists of 15 residues. Trimming took 0 bases from V and 9 from J; bases not matched to a gene: 5. In nucleotides, the CDR3 is TGCAGTGCTAGAGATCCCAGGACTAGCGGGAGTGAGCAGTTCTTC. Protein product: CSARDPRTSGSEQFF.

This clonotype was seen ten or more times. DNA for the CDR3: TGTGCCAGCAGTCGGCGGAAAGGCTACACCTTC. Translation gives CASSRRKGYTF. This chain uses TRBV12-3 or TRBV12-4 with TRBJ1-2; D not resolved. CDR3 length equals 11 residues. V dropped 5 bases and J dropped 8 bases, with 9 bases sitting between them.

The chain combines TRBV5-6 with TRBJ2-2, with TRBD1 matching over 8 bases. There are 15 residues in the CDR3. Trimming cost V 0 bases and J 6 bases; bases outside gene matches: 4. Germline V gene lookup returns CDR1 SGHDT and CDR2 YYEEEE. The DNA of the CDR3 is TGTGCCAGCAGCTTGGGGGCAGGGGGCTCCGGGGAGCTGTTTTTT. Its protein is CASSLGAGGSGELFF. The full variable domain, in which reference TRBV5-6 and TRBJ2-2 provide the parts outside the CDR3, is DAGVTQSPTHLIKTRGQQVTLRCSPKSGHDTVSWYQQALGQGPQFIFQYYEEEERQRGNFPDRFSGHQFPNYSSELNVNALLLGDSALYLCASSLGAGGSGELFFGEGSRLTVL.

This clonotype was detected many times. V is TRBV29-1 and J is TRBJ2-1; 8 bases align to TRBD2. CDR3 length: 14 residues. CDR1 SQVTM and CDR2 ANQGSEA come from the germline V gene. Trimming cost V 0 bases and J 4 bases; bases outside gene matches: 2. CDR3 coding DNA: TGCAGCGTTGAAGATAGCGGGACATACAATGAGCAGTTCTTC. It translates to CSVEDSGTYNEQFF.

The chain uses TRBV4-3 and TRBJ2-5; perhaps TRBD1 as D (6 bases). Trimming removed 5 bases from V and 0 bases from J, with 13 bases in between. The germline V gene encodes CDR1 LGHNA and CDR2 YSLEER. The CDR3 is 15 amino acids. CDR3 DNA: TGCGCCAGCAGCTCCGGACAGCTAAACCAAGAGACCCAGTACTTC. This gives the protein CASSSGQLNQETQYF.

Many counts were recorded for this clonotype. The chain carries TRBV7-3 and TRBJ1-4, with D possibly being TRBD1 (5 bases). CDR3 size: 15 residues. The germline gives CDR1 SGHTA, CDR2 FQGTGA. V was trimmed by 1 base and J by 5 bases, leaving 11 bases between them. CDR3 residues: CASSLKGRPNEKLFF. For the CDR3, the DNA is TGTGCCAGCAGCTTAAAGGGGAGACCCAATGAAAAACTGTTTTTT. The full variable domain, with the rest looked up from reference TRBV7-3 and TRBJ1-4, is GAGVSQTPSNKVTEKGKYVELRCDPISGHTALYWYRQSLGQGPEFLIYFQGTGAADDSGLPNDRFFAVRPEGSVSTLKIQRTERGDSAVYLCASSLKGRPNEKLFFGSGTQLSVL.

V usage is TRBV7-6 and J usage is TRBJ1-1; no reliable D call. This CDR3 spans 15 amino acids. Germline V lookup: CDR1 SGHVS, CDR2 FNYEAQ. Deletions cut 4 bases from V and 2 bases from J, with 14 bases between. The DNA for the CDR3 is TGTGCCAGCAGCTCCCTGACGACCGGTAACACTGAAGCTTTCTTT. It translates to CASSSLTTGNTEAFF.

The V call is TRBV5-6, the J call TRBJ2-7; D is possibly TRBD1 or TRBD2 (5 bases each). The V and J ends lost 7 bases and 6 bases respectively, with 17 bases between them. CDR3 length equals 13 residues. Germline V gene data show CDR1 as SGHDT and CDR2 as YYEEEE. As DNA, the CDR3 is TGTGCCAGCGGCTCGGGGCAGTTCTGCGAGCAGTACTTC. Its translation is CASGSGQFCEQYF.

This clonotype was counted a few times. The rearrangement uses TRBV12-3 or TRBV12-4 and TRBJ1-2; 7 bases agree with TRBD1. This CDR3 has 14 residues. With 5 bases clipped from V and 2 bases from J, the junction kept 5 bases outside the gene matches. The CDR3: CASSPEQGNYGYTF. CDR3 nucleotides: TGTGCCAGCAGTCCCGAACAGGGGAACTATGGCTACACCTTC.

CDR3 sequence: CASGPGGAEQYF. DNA for the CDR3: TGCGCCAGCGGGCCGGGAGGTGCCGAGCAGTACTTC. The chain combines TRBV10-2 with TRBJ2-7; 7 positions agree with TRBD2. Germline-derived CDR1 and CDR2 are WSHSY and SAAADI. The CDR3 spans 12 residues. V trimming: 8 bases; J trimming: 6 bases; junction bases outside the gene matches: 7.

The chain has TRBV6-5 and TRBJ1-2, with D maybe TRBD1 (6 bases). This CDR3 contains 12 residues. Germline assignment: CDR1 MNHEY and CDR2 SVGAGI. V shed 5 bases and J shed 8 bases, with 12 bases lying between them. The CDR3 bases are TGTGCCAGCAGTGGAACAGGGTTGGGCTACACCTTC. This sequence encodes CASSGTGLGYTF.

This clonotype was recorded many times. The gene calls are TRBV7-2 and TRBJ2-1; D unresolved. V gave up 5 bases and J gave up 4 bases, with 6 bases separating them. CDR3 length equals 12 residues. Germline lookup yields CDR1 SGHTA and CDR2 FQGNSA. The CDR3 region is CASSTNYNEQFF. The CDR3 region has the DNA TGTGCCAGCAGCACTAATTACAATGAGCAGTTCTTC.

The V and J genes are TRBV29-1 and TRBJ2-6; D gene uncertain. Looked up from germline, CDR1 is SQVTM and CDR2 is ANQGSEA. V was trimmed by 7 bases and J by 0 bases, leaving 7 bases between them. The CDR3 sequence is 13 residues long. The DNA of the CDR3 is TGCAGCGGCCTGAACTCTGGGGCCAACGTCCTGACTTTC. Residues: CSGLNSGANVLTF.

This clonotype occurred a few times. V gene TRBV6-2 or TRBV6-3 combines with J gene TRBJ2-2; 8 bases are a match to TRBD2. The J segment lost 0 bases and the V segment lost 2 bases, leaving 8 bases of the junction unmatched. This CDR3 spans 18 amino acids. Germline CDR1 and CDR2: MNHEY and SVGEGT. Here the CDR3 DNA reads TGTGCCAGCAGTTACGCTACTAGCGGAAAAACGAACACCGGGGAGCTGTTTTTT. Translated, it gives CASSYATSGKTNTGELFF.

This clonotype was detected a few times. The chain employs TRBV6-5 and TRBJ1-6; 8 bases fit TRBD1. This CDR3 is 15 amino acids long. V trimming: 2 bases; J trimming: 6 bases; junction bases outside the gene matches: 3. Germline V gene sequence: CDR1 MNHEY, CDR2 SVGAGI. CDR3 DNA: TGTGCCAGCAGTTACGGACAGGGTGGTAATTCACCCCTCCACTTT. Translated, it gives CASSYGQGGNSPLHF.

V gene TRBV5-1 combines with J gene TRBJ2-1; D could derive from TRBD1 or TRBD2 (5 bases each). From germline, CDR1 is SGHRS and CDR2 YFSETQ. The CDR3 sequence is 15 residues long. V lost 1 base, J lost 3 bases, and 11 bases lay in between. CDR3 bases: TGCGCCAGCAGCTTGAGAGGGGCCGGCTACAATGAGCAGTTCTTC. Translation: CASSLRGAGYNEQFF.

This rearrangement joins TRBV6-1 to TRBJ2-7, with D possibly matching TRBD1 (5 bases). The CDR3 is made up of 14 amino acids. Trimming stripped 3 bases from V and 3 bases from J, with 12 bases between. Germline V gene sequence: CDR1 MNHNS, CDR2 SASEGT. The CDR3 region has the DNA TGTGCCAGCAGTGAGGTCGACAGTTACTACGAGCAGTACTTC. This translates into CASSEVDSYYEQYF.

This clonotype was recorded at least ten times. The chain couples TRBV6-2 or TRBV6-3 to TRBJ2-3, with 8 positions matching TRBD1. CDR1 and CDR2 (germline): MNHEY, SVGEGT. The V and J ends lost 5 bases and 2 bases, in that order; junction bases with no gene match: 3. The CDR3 runs to 14 residues. This CDR3 reads CASSGQGPTDTQYF. For the CDR3, the DNA is TGTGCCAGCAGTGGACAGGGACCCACAGATACGCAGTATTTT.

V and J are TRBV7-7 and TRBJ2-7; a possible D gene is TRBD2 (6 bases). Germline V CDR1 and CDR2: SSHAT, FNYEAQ (reference sequence). Trimming stripped 3 bases from V and 1 base from J, with 13 bases between. The CDR3 sequence is 15 residues long. The CDR3 sequence is CASSFRLGPSYEQYF. In DNA, the CDR3 is TGTGCCAGCAGCTTCCGACTAGGGCCGTCCTACGAGCAGTACTTC.

This clonotype was recorded a few times. The chain joins TRBV20-1 to TRBJ1-5; D is perhaps TRBD1 (5 bases). This CDR3 is 15 amino acids long. V was clipped by 6 bases and J by 0 bases, with 15 bases between them. The germline V gene encodes CDR1 DFQATT and CDR2 SNEGSKA (reference sequence). CDR3 sequence: CSAERGGDSNQPQHF. For the CDR3, the DNA is TGCAGTGCCGAAAGGGGAGGAGATAGCAATCAGCCCCAGCATTTT.

The J gene is TRBJ2-2, the V gene TRBV5-1; weak D call: TRBD2 (6 bases). The CDR3 covers 16 residues. CDR1 and CDR2 from the germline V gene are SGHRS and YFSETQ. V dropped 3 bases and J dropped 5 bases, with 17 bases sitting between them. The DNA for the CDR3 is TGCGCCAGCAGCTCGAGGTCGGGGGTTGAAACCGGGGAGCTGTTTTTT. It translates to CASSSRSGVETGELFF.

This clonotype showed up many times. V and J are TRBV12-3 or TRBV12-4 and TRBJ1-4, with a weak D call TRBD1 (6 bases). The CDR3 has 12 amino acids. V was cut by 8 bases and J by 8 bases, with 12 bases left in between. CDR3 DNA: TGTGCCAGCCGAATCACAGGGGAAAAACTGTTTTTT. This encodes CASRITGEKLFF.

There are many counts of this clonotype. The V gene is TRBV7-2, the J gene TRBJ2-3; D gene unclear. Trimming took off 4 bases at V and 5 bases at J, with 7 bases between the two ends. CDR1 SGHTA and CDR2 FQGNSA come from the germline V gene. CDR3 length: 12 amino acids. CDR3 protein: CASSSFRDTQYF. DNA for the CDR3: TGTGCCAGCAGCTCCTTCCGAGATACGCAGTATTTT.

A few counts support this clonotype. The chain recombines TRBV5-6 with TRBJ2-5; 11 nucleotides align to TRBD2. Per germline, CDR1 SGHDT and CDR2 YYEEEE. The CDR3 spans 16 residues. V trimming: 2 bases; J trimming: 4 bases; junction bases outside the gene matches: 7. This chain's CDR3 is CASSFTSGSSLETQYF. The CDR3 DNA is TGTGCCAGCAGCTTTACTAGCGGGAGTTCCTTAGAGACCCAGTACTTC.

The rearrangement joins TRBV2 to TRBJ2-1, with 13 positions matching TRBD2. Per the germline V gene, CDR1 is SNHLY and CDR2 is FYNNEI. Trimming cost V 3 bases and J 9 bases; bases outside gene matches: 20. This CDR3 contains 20 residues. CDR3 sequence (DNA): TGTGCCAGCAGTGATCCCTATTCCCGCACGACTAGCGGGGGGTTAGGTGAGCAGTTCTTC. Protein: CASSDPYSRTTSGGLGEQFF.

The V gene is TRBV20-1, the J gene TRBJ2-3, with D possibly being TRBD1 (7 bases). Trimming cost V 3 bases and J 8 bases, with 27 bases left between them. Germline lookup yields CDR1 DFQATT and CDR2 SNEGSKA (reference sequence). This CDR3 region has 17 residues. The CDR3 nucleotides are TGCAGTGCTAGTCCCGGGCGGGGCGAGAGGGGGCCGGGTACGCAGTATTTT. Its translation is CSASPGRGERGPGTQYF.